This TCR beta chain was obtained from a study of blood T cell repertoires in COVID-19. TCRdb's copy holds only in-frame clones and misses some; the assay was immunoSEQ multiplex PCR. This table holds 280,000 or so clones, approximately 85% found once. Note on this clone: This sample also contains other DNA sequences that code for the same CDR3.

The CDR3 is made up of 16 amino acids. Germline values: CDR1 SGHRS, CDR2 YFSETQ. The V gene end was trimmed by 0 bases and the J gene end by 1 base; junction bases not matched to a gene: 2. Sequencing was performed on peripheral blood. The rearrangement joins TRBV5-1 to TRBJ2-3; 10 bases fit TRBD2. The clonotype originates from a human donor in a cohort sampled during active COVID-19. In DNA form, the CDR3 reads TGCGCCAGCAGCTTGGCCCTAGCGGGAGGCACAGATACGCAGTATTTT. Encoded protein: CASSLALAGGTDTQYF.